The sequence of this T cell receptor (beta chain) was determined in a study of beta chain features in type 1 diabetes. Study-level background: Examination covered 100 million to 140 million sorted cells spanning all samples. Findings and caveats of the study: Resolution of whether HLA type affects TCRB rearrangement was not achieved here.

Every donor had blood drawn once into heparin, roughly 110 mL on average. The CDR3 is 14 residues long. CDR1 and CDR2 from the germline V gene are SGDLS and YYNGEE. Trimming shortened V by 0 bases and J by 6 bases, and 12 bases separated the two germline ends. All of the isolated RNA was reverse transcribed, so expressed TCRB transcripts were sequenced. Here immunoSEQ multiplex PCR was the method, and the copy in TCRdb shows in-frame clones only, minus some. The sample includes tens of thousands of clones, roughly 30% of them seen just once. A word on this clone: Antigen: not known.

The rearrangement uses TRBV9 and TRBJ1-1; no definite D call. Sequenced material: stem cell memory CD4+ T cells from blood. The clonotype was recovered from a young woman in good health. The CDR3 is CASSVGGSAAEAFF. In DNA form, the CDR3 reads TGTGCCAGCAGCGTAGGAGGTAGTGCGGCTGAAGCTTTCTTT.